Shown below are 3 T cell receptor beta chains from a single sample sequenced in a study of shared clonotypes between healthy human individuals. Libraries were prepared by immunoSEQ multiplex PCR; TCRdb keeps only in-frame clonotypes and omits some of them. The sample yields roughly 2,000,000 clones, roughly 95% seen once. CD45RO-negative, CCR7-positively selected cells formed the naive CD8 fraction, excluding terminally differentiated effector memory CD45RA+ cells. Sequencing was performed on naive CD8+ T cells sorted from blood. These TCRs come from a man aged 18-30 years in good health.

J is TRBJ2-7 and V is TRBV7-2; TRBD2 aligns across 10 bases. The CDR3 covers 15 residues. J was trimmed by 3 bases and V by 1 base; bases with no gene match: 3. The germline CDR1 and CDR2 sequences are SGHTA and FQGNSA. CDR3 nucleotide sequence: TGTGCCAGCAGCTTAGAACCTAGCGGGAGCTACGAGCAGTACTTC. Its protein product is CASSLEPSGSYEQYF. Using reference TRBV7-2 and TRBJ2-7 for the parts outside the CDR3, the full variable domain is GAGVSQSPSNKVTEKGKDVELRCDPISGHTALYWYRQSLGQGLEFLIYFQGNSAPDKSGLPSDRFSAERTGGSVSTLTIQRTQQEDSAVYLCASSLEPSGSYEQYFGPGTRLTVT.

CDR3 region: CATSRDEVGGGYTF. Here the CDR3 DNA reads TGTGCCACCAGCAGAGATGAGGTGGGGGGCGGATACACCTTC. The rearrangement joins TRBV15 to TRBJ1-2, with D perhaps matching TRBD1 (6 bases). The CDR3 runs to 14 residues. The germline CDR1 and CDR2 sequences are LNHNV and YYDKDF (reference sequence). V was clipped by 0 bases and J by 11 bases, with 16 bases between them.

The chain joins TRBV4-1 to TRBJ2-2; D call uncertain. Trimming took 5 bases from V and 1 from J, leaving 8 bases between them. The CDR3 spans 14 residues. CDR1 and CDR2 from the germline V gene are MGHRA and YSYEKL. CDR3 sequence: CASSSAGNTGELFF. The CDR3 DNA sequence: TGCGCCAGCAGCTCTGCAGGGAACACCGGGGAGCTGTTTTTT.